Given below is one T cell receptor beta chain in context. Assay used: immunoSEQ multiplex PCR; TCRdb lists only in-frame clones, some missing. The sample includes 180,000 or so clones, around 95% of them seen just once. These data originate in a study of control samples from healthy donors and cancer patients. The sequenced sample consisted of blood. The sequence derives from a woman aged 55-70 years in good health.

For the CDR3, the DNA is TGTGCCAGCAGCTTAGATGGGGGAACTGGAGAGCAGTTCTTC. Its translation is CASSLDGGTGEQFF. The V call is TRBV11-3, the J call TRBJ2-1; D tentatively fits TRBD1 or TRBD2 (5 bases each). Germline loops: CDR1 SGHNT, CDR2 YENEEA. This CDR3 region has 14 residues. The V and J ends lost 0 bases and 10 bases respectively, with 13 bases between them.